This TCR beta chain derives from a study of shared clonotypes between healthy human individuals. CD45RO-negative, CCR7-selected cells formed the naive CD8 fraction, which excluded terminally differentiated effector memory CD45RA+ cells. The CDR3 length is 14 residues. Trimming shortened V by 1 base and J by 2 bases, and 8 bases separated the two germline ends. Germline V gene sequence: CDR1 SEHNR, CDR2 FQNEAQ (reference sequence). Assay runs were performed at deep level. Genomic DNA belonging to each subset was distributed in equal measure over several immunoSEQ plates. Method: immunoSEQ multiplex PCR; TCRdb's copy keeps in-frame clones and lacks some. Of 1.5 million to 2.5 million clones listed, less than 95% are singletons.

The sequence was collected from a man aged 18 to 29 in good health. The gene calls are TRBV7-9 and TRBJ2-5; D gene ambiguous. The sample comprised naive CD8+ T cells sorted from blood. In nucleotides, the CDR3 is TGTGCCAGCAGCTTAGTTCGGCCTCAAGAGACCCAGTACTTC. Translating it yields CASSLVRPQETQYF.